The TCR beta chain under discussion was sequenced for a study of cytomegalovirus exposure and HLA in healthy donors. The CDR3 extends over 14 amino acids. Germline V gives CDR1 SGDLS, CDR2 YYNGEE. V shed 3 bases and J shed 1 base, with 11 bases lying between them. PCR was performed using 60 Vbeta and 13 Jbeta primers. The table came from immunoSEQ multiplex PCR; TCRdb's copy has only in-frame clones and leaves some out. The table lists hundreds of thousands of clones, almost 80% of them singletons. Regarding this clone: Its antigen is not known.

General study points: Certain indistinguishable V segments, among them TRBV6-2 and TRBV6-3, were excluded. Earlier results showed most TCR beta V segments being productive about 90% or about 30% of the time. A classifier reportedly called cytomegalovirus status with high sensitivity and specificity.

The sample was PBMCs. The genes are TRBV9 and TRBJ2-7; D is possibly TRBD2 (6 bases). This TCR was recovered from a male donor in good health and CMV-seronegative. CDR3 amino acids: CASSAGLGSYEQYF. CDR3 nucleotide sequence: TGTGCCAGCAGCGCGGGACTGGGATCCTACGAGCAGTACTTC.